These 3 T cell receptor beta chains were sequenced from one sample in a study of T-cell reconstitution after alpha-beta-depleted transplantation in children. A library of TCRbeta sequences, prepared with unique molecular identifiers, was generated. TCRdb reanalysed the PCR reads using MiXCR and keeps one entry per CDR3 protein. Of almost 600,000 distinct CDR3 sequences in the sample, roughly 27% were seen once. Sequences were derived from PBMCs, sampled before TCRalphabeta/CD19-depleted stem cell transplant. Receptors originate from a boy younger than two with Wiskott-Aldrich syndrome, due to receive a stem cell transplant.

About this clonotype itself: The germline gene is not matched at one end of the junction; a read error may be the cause. The chain uses TRBV20-1 and TRBJ2-3; D perhaps matches TRBD2 (5 bases). CDR3 length equals 17 residues. CDR1 and CDR2 from the germline V gene are DFQATT and SNEGSKA (reference sequence). The CDR3 sequence: CSVRSLSTAAGADTQYF. The CDR3 DNA is TGCAGTGTTAGATCCCTCTCGACCGCGGCGGGCGCAGATACGCAGTATTTT.

This clonotype came up a few times. The rearrangement uses TRBV12-3 or TRBV12-4 and TRBJ2-1, with D possibly matching TRBD2 (6 bases). The CDR3 is 13 amino acids. The germline V and J ends were trimmed by 8 bases and 5 bases, with 13 bases remaining between them. In DNA, the CDR3 is TGTGCCAGCGAGCTCGGGGGAAACAATGAGCAGTTCTTC. Protein sequence: CASELGGNNEQFF.

The gene calls are TRBV10-3 and TRBJ2-1; the match to TRBD2 covers 7 bases. CDR3 length: 14 amino acids. V was clipped by 5 bases and J by 9 bases; unmatched bases: 10. CDR1 ENHRY and CDR2 SYGVKD come from the germline V gene. The CDR3 loop reads CAISNYLGRGEQFF. CDR3 nucleotide sequence: TGTGCCATCAGTAACTACTTGGGGAGGGGTGAGCAGTTCTTC.